Listed here are 27 T cell receptor beta chains from one sample, sequenced in a study of T-cell reconstitution after alpha-beta-depleted transplantation in children (TCRdb year 2016). The library was produced with PCR. Sequencing relied on an Illumina HiSeq 2500. TCR libraries were prepared with molecular barcoding, using unique molecular identifiers to normalize TCRbeta repertoire quantification. Clones were called with MiXCR by TCRdb after fastp trimmed the public reads at Q25, and only in-frame beta chains were retained. Rows are unified per CDR3 protein, each entry keeping the most common DNA and genes. This sample comprises about 470,000 distinct CDR3 sequences, about 45% of them detected only once. Jointly, the top ten make up under 35% of the sample. This sample's treatment or condition label indicates: allogeneic hematopoietic cell transplantation with graft depleted of TCRalphabeta T cells and CD19 B cells.

The sample here was PBMCs, taken before TCRalphabeta/CD19-depleted stem cell transplant. The receptors come from a girl aged 2 to 10 with aplastic anemia, due to receive a stem cell transplant.

The chain combines TRBV24-1 with TRBJ2-1; 8 nucleotides match TRBD1. Germline V gene lookup returns CDR1 KGHDR and CDR2 SFDVKD. With V trimmed by 3 bases and J by 6 bases, 9 bases remained unmatched. There are 16 residues in the CDR3. The CDR3 here is CATSDPRQGKRNEQFF. The CDR3 coding sequence is TGTGCCACCAGTGATCCGAGACAGGGGAAACGCAATGAGCAGTTCTTC.

The chain carries TRBV11-2 and TRBJ2-3, with 12 bases fitting TRBD2. The CDR3 has 18 amino acids. Germline V gives CDR1 SGHAT, CDR2 FQNNGV. The junction had 11 bases not matched to a gene; V was cut back by 4 bases and J by 3 bases. CDR3: CASSSMGGLAGGTDTQYF. In DNA form, the CDR3 reads TGTGCCAGCAGCTCTATGGGGGGACTAGCGGGCGGGACAGATACGCAGTATTTT. The full variable domain, with the rest looked up from reference TRBV11-2 and TRBJ2-3, is EAGVAQSPRYKIIEKRQSVAFWCNPISGHATLYWYQQILGQGPKLLIQFQNNGVVDDSQLPKDRFSAERLKGVDSTLKIQPAKLEDSAVYLCASSSMGGLAGGTDTQYFGPGTRLTVL.

This sequence joins TRBV20-1 and TRBJ1-4, with D possibly being TRBD1 (5 bases). The CDR3 contains 15 residues. Trimming stripped 4 bases from V and 7 bases from J, with 19 bases between. CDR1 is DFQATT, CDR2 SNEGSKA, per germline (reference sequence). Written as DNA, the CDR3 is TGCAGTGCTATAAGCTCCCGGGGGTGGGGTGAAAAACTGTTTTTT. Protein sequence: CSAISSRGWGEKLFF.

The rearrangement links TRBV30 to TRBJ1-1, with unresolved D. The V gene's germline CDR1 is GTSNPN and CDR2 SVGIG (reference sequence). The CDR3 is 13 amino acids. The ends were cut back, 0 bases at V and 5 bases at J, with 10 bases in the middle. The CDR3 loop is CAWSVLKRTEAFF. Written as DNA, the CDR3 is TGTGCCTGGAGTGTATTAAAGAGGACTGAAGCTTTCTTT. Full variable domain (missing parts from reference TRBV30 and TRBJ1-1): SQTIHQWPATLVQPVGSPLSLECTVEGTSNPNLYWYRQAAGRGLQLLFYSVGIGQISSEVPQNLSASRPQDRQFILSSKKLLLSDSGFYLCAWSVLKRTEAFFGQGTRLTVV.

V and J are TRBV6-2 or TRBV6-3 and TRBJ2-7; no clear D. The germline gives CDR1 MNHEY, CDR2 SVGEGT. The germline V and J ends were trimmed by 0 bases and 5 bases, with 5 bases remaining between them. The CDR3 is 12 amino acids. The CDR3 loop reads CASSYSTDEQYF. Written as DNA, the CDR3 is TGTGCCAGCAGTTACTCGACGGACGAGCAGTACTTC.

The chain is built from TRBV29-1 and TRBJ2-5; a possible D gene is TRBD2 (5 bases). Germline loops: CDR1 SQVTM, CDR2 ANQGSEA. This CDR3 is built from 12 residues. Trimming removed 7 bases at V and 4 bases at J, with 13 bases between. CDR3 bases: TGCAGCGATGGCCAGAGGGCAGAGACCCAGTACTTC. Its translation is CSDGQRAETQYF.

This clonotype occurred once. The V call is TRBV7-9, the J call TRBJ2-7; TRBD1 agrees at 8 bases. With V trimmed by 2 bases and J by 3 bases, 6 bases remained unmatched. The germline CDR1 and CDR2 sequences are SEHNR and FQNEAQ (reference sequence). This CDR3 is built from 15 residues. As DNA, the CDR3 is TGTGCCAGCAGCTTAAGCAGGGGGCATGTCTACGAGCAGTACTTC. This sequence encodes CASSLSRGHVYEQYF.

V is TRBV4-1 and J is TRBJ2-2; 11 bases are shared with TRBD2. V shed 2 bases, J shed 7 bases, and the junction held 9 bases outside the gene matches. Germline CDR1 is MGHRA and CDR2 is YSYEKL. There are 17 residues in the CDR3. CDR3: CASSQILAGVNDGELFF. CDR3 nucleotides: TGCGCCAGCAGCCAAATACTAGCGGGAGTAAATGACGGGGAGCTGTTTTTT.

This clonotype was observed a handful of times. V is TRBV6-5 and J is TRBJ1-1; D gene ambiguous. The CDR3 totals 14 residues. Trimming removed 2 bases from V and 4 bases from J, with 11 bases in between. Germline V lookup: CDR1 MNHEY, CDR2 SVGAGI. In DNA form, the CDR3 reads TGTGCCAGCAGTTACGGCTGGGTGAGCACTGAAGCTTTCTTT. Its protein is CASSYGWVSTEAFF.

Ten or more counts support this clonotype. The genes are TRBV6-1 and TRBJ2-6; D remains ambiguous. The CDR3 contains 15 residues. V lost 3 bases and J 2 bases, leaving 8 bases between the germline ends. CDR1 MNHNS and CDR2 SASEGT come from the germline V gene. The CDR3 loop is CASSDLRAGANVLTF. In nucleotides, the CDR3 is TGTGCCAGCAGTGATTTAAGGGCTGGGGCCAACGTCCTGACTTTC.

The rearrangement links TRBV5-5 to TRBJ2-5; 15 bases line up with TRBD2. This CDR3 comprises 17 residues. Trimming took 4 bases from V and 1 from J; bases not matched to a gene: 5. Germline assignment: CDR1 SGHKS and CDR2 YYEKEE (reference sequence). This chain's CDR3 is CASSDGLAGGRQETQYF. The CDR3 coding sequence is TGTGCCAGCAGCGACGGACTAGCGGGGGGGCGCCAAGAGACCCAGTACTTC.

This clonotype was observed a handful of times. This chain joins TRBV20-1 and TRBJ2-2; 10 bases match TRBD2. Germline loops: CDR1 DFQATT, CDR2 SNEGSKA (reference sequence). The J segment lost 5 bases and the V segment lost 1 base, leaving 4 bases of the junction unmatched. This CDR3 region has 15 residues. As DNA, the CDR3 is TGCAGTGCTAGAGTGGGACTAGCGAGAACCGGGGAGCTGTTTTTT. This sequence encodes CSARVGLARTGELFF.

The CDR3 protein is CSVVGYEDRGYEQYF. Here the CDR3 DNA reads TGCAGCGTTGTTGGGTACGAAGACAGGGGTTACGAGCAGTACTTC. V and J are TRBV29-1 and TRBJ2-7; TRBD1 matches 8 bases. Per the germline V gene, CDR1 is SQVTM and CDR2 is ANQGSEA. Trimming at V came to 4 bases and at J to 4 bases, leaving 12 bases not matched to a gene. The CDR3 extends over 15 amino acids.

This clonotype was picked up a small number of times. The V call is TRBV20-1, the J call TRBJ2-3; tentatively, D is TRBD1 or TRBD2 (6 bases each). The CDR3 contains 15 residues. The V gene lost 0 bases and the J gene lost 7 bases, with 17 bases spanning the gap. Per germline, CDR1 DFQATT and CDR2 SNEGSKA (reference sequence). In DNA, the CDR3 is TGCAGTGCTAGAGATCTTGCTAGGGGGGTCCATACGCAGTATTTT. Translation gives CSARDLARGVHTQYF.

This clonotype was recorded a few times. The chain uses TRBV4-1 and TRBJ2-1; D is unclear. CDR3 size: 16 residues. Trimming cost V 0 bases and J 8 bases, with 17 bases left between them. Per germline, CDR1 MGHRA and CDR2 YSYEKL. The CDR3 nucleotides read TGCGCCAGCAGCCAAGATCGCGGAAGGGTTGTGGATGAGCAGTTCTTC. Protein: CASSQDRGRVVDEQFF.

This chain uses TRBV12-3 or TRBV12-4 with TRBJ2-5; the D gene is possibly TRBD1 (6 bases). The length of the CDR3 is 14 residues. The V gene lost 5 bases and the J gene lost 5 bases, with 15 bases spanning the gap. The CDR3 DNA reads TGTGCCAGCAGTCTAACAGGGACCTGGGAGACCCAGTACTTC. Amino acid sequence: CASSLTGTWETQYF.

This clonotype was seen only a few times. This chain connects TRBV27 to TRBJ2-7; no reliable D call. This CDR3 has 13 amino acids. In germline, CDR1 is MNHEY, CDR2 SMNVEV (reference sequence). Trimming took off 3 bases at V and 3 bases at J, with 9 bases between the two ends. The chain's CDR3 is CASSFGFGYEQYF. The DNA of the CDR3 is TGTGCCAGCAGTTTTGGGTTTGGCTACGAGCAGTACTTC.

The chain uses TRBV15 and TRBJ2-1; D might be TRBD2 (6 bases). The V gene lost 0 bases and the J gene lost 0 bases, with 9 bases spanning the gap. There are 16 residues in the CDR3. Looked up from germline, CDR1 is LNHNV and CDR2 is YYDKDF (reference sequence). This CDR3 reads CATSREWEDSYNEQFF. DNA of the CDR3: TGTGCCACCAGCAGAGAGTGGGAGGACTCCTACAATGAGCAGTTCTTC.

In its sample, this clonotype was seen many times. This chain connects TRBV7-6 to TRBJ2-5; TRBD2 aligns across 7 bases. Germline V gives CDR1 SGHVS, CDR2 FNYEAQ. This CDR3 has 17 residues. V shed 1 base and J 2 bases; nucleotides not matched to a gene: 10. This chain's CDR3 is CASSLERETSLQETQYF. DNA for the CDR3: TGTGCCAGCAGCTTAGAGAGGGAGACTAGCTTGCAAGAGACCCAGTACTTC.

This chain links TRBV27 with TRBJ2-3, with D perhaps TRBD1 (6 bases). Trimming pared 3 bases from V and 5 bases from J, leaving 15 bases between. The CDR3 loop spans 15 amino acids. Germline CDR1 MNHEY, CDR2 SMNVEV (reference sequence). The CDR3 DNA reads as TGTGCCAGCAGTTTGAGGGGGTGGGCAGGAGATACGCAGTATTTT. Protein product: CASSLRGWAGDTQYF.

The table lists this clonotype with many counts. This rearrangement joins TRBV11-2 to TRBJ2-5; D might be TRBD1 (5 bases). The CDR3 runs 15 residues. Germline CDR1 and CDR2: SGHAT and FQNNGV. Trimming took off 1 base at V and 4 bases at J, with 13 bases between the two ends. The CDR3 reads CASSLGVQGRETQYF. The CDR3, as DNA: TGTGCCAGCAGCTTAGGTGTGCAGGGTCGAGAGACCCAGTACTTC.

This clonotype was counted once. The rearrangement links TRBV7-2 to TRBJ2-1; no definite D call. Trimming shortened V by 5 bases and J by 7 bases, and 9 bases separated the two germline ends. This CDR3 comprises 12 residues. CDR1 is SGHTA and CDR2 is FQGNSA in the germline V gene. The CDR3 coding sequence is TGTGCCAGCAGCACCCGGGTAAATGAGCAGTTCTTC. It yields the protein CASSTRVNEQFF.

This clonotype was observed at least ten times. This rearrangement joins TRBV5-1 to TRBJ2-1; weak D call: TRBD1 (6 bases). In germline, CDR1 is SGHRS, CDR2 YFSETQ. The CDR3 runs 16 residues. Trimming took off 0 bases at V and 4 bases at J, with 14 bases between the two ends. In DNA form, the CDR3 reads TGCGCCAGCAGCTTGGCAGGCAGGGGAGAGTACAATGAGCAGTTCTTC. It encodes CASSLAGRGEYNEQFF.

This clonotype appeared many times. The chain links TRBV6-2 or TRBV6-3 to TRBJ2-1; D gene unclear. The CDR3 extends over 14 amino acids. Germline V lookup: CDR1 MNHEY, CDR2 SVGEGT. V was pared by 7 bases and J by 1 base, with 11 bases between. The CDR3 coding sequence is TGTGCCAGCACATTAACGGAATCCTACAATGAGCAGTTCTTC. It yields the protein CASTLTESYNEQFF.

The J gene is TRBJ2-1, the V gene TRBV7-9, with 9 bases identical to TRBD2. Unmatched junction bases numbered 8, after V lost 6 bases and J lost 5 bases. The CDR3 contains 15 residues. Germline values: CDR1 SEHNR, CDR2 FQNEAQ (reference sequence). This CDR3 reads CASSSRLAANNEQFF. In DNA form, the CDR3 reads TGTGCCAGCAGTTCCCGACTAGCGGCCAACAATGAGCAGTTCTTC.

This clonotype was observed many times. The chain couples TRBV3-1 to TRBJ1-3, with a tentative D call TRBD1 (5 bases). Germline CDR1 LGHDT, CDR2 YNNKEL (reference sequence). This CDR3 region has 15 residues. V lost 2 bases and J lost 8, with 16 bases in between. CDR3: CASSQRGPRGYTIYF. The CDR3 bases are TGTGCCAGCAGCCAACGAGGACCGAGGGGCTACACCATATATTTT.

This chain uses TRBV5-1 with TRBJ2-5; a possible D gene is TRBD2 (5 bases). Trimming left V 0 bases short and J 5 bases short, with 20 bases between. The length of the CDR3 is 17 residues. CDR1 and CDR2 from the germline V gene are SGHRS and YFSETQ. In DNA form, the CDR3 reads TGCGCCAGCAGCTTGGGTGCGGGTGAGAGACTTTGGGAGACCCAGTACTTC. It yields the protein CASSLGAGERLWETQYF.